The rows below give T cell receptor beta chains drawn from one sample of a study of T cells after yellow fever vaccination. TCRdb called the 5' RACE reads again in MiXCR, with one record for every CDR3 protein. The sample yields 350,000 to 450,000 distinct CDR3 sequences, approximately 19% seen once. The material was PBMCs, obtained before the yellow fever booster vaccination. The receptors stem from a man aged 18 to 29 who received the YFV17D yellow fever vaccine. The CDR3 runs from the conserved cysteine through the conserved F or W. Fields, in order: J gene, clone size, V gene, CDR3 protein. Clone size, where shown, is once, few, many, or a class for clones that have expanded.

TRBJ1-4 | NA | TRBV12-3/TRBV12-4 | CASSPGWGATNEKLFF
TRBJ2-5 | once | TRBV5-1 | CASSPRDSSETQYF
TRBJ1-2 | NA | TRBV4-3 | CASSQGAGSSYGYTF
TRBJ2-3 | NA | TRBV7-6 | CASSHLTDTQYF
TRBJ2-3 | NA | TRBV7-2 | CASSLGSPTGPPTDTQYF
TRBJ2-2 | NA | TRBV9 | CASSVGGLNTGELFF
TRBJ2-3 | once | TRBV6-1 | CASSWDMTDTQYF
TRBJ1-2 | few | TRBV6-2/TRBV6-3 | CASRPPVGTADNYGYTF
TRBJ1-1 | NA | TRBV6-5 | CASSYFGQARDTEAFF
TRBJ2-1 | few | TRBV18 | CASSPPRRSSYNEQFF
TRBJ1-5 | few | TRBV20-1 | CSAQTSTGGGQPQHF
TRBJ2-2 | NA | TRBV12-5 | CASGLVVGTTGELFF
TRBJ2-1 | few | TRBV7-9 | CASSRTSGGPSYNEQFF
TRBJ2-1 | many | TRBV24-1 | CATSDPGQGENEQFF
TRBJ2-1 | NA | TRBV20-1 | CSGSRDRVYNEQFF
TRBJ2-5 | NA | TRBV12-3/TRBV12-4 | CASRGAGQGQETQYF
TRBJ2-4 | NA | TRBV7-3 | CASSKDRGDIQYF
TRBJ2-7 | NA | TRBV27 | CASSFQGSYEQYF
TRBJ1-4 | few | TRBV28 | CASSSLPATNEKLFF
TRBJ2-2 | few | TRBV4-2 | CASSQDGVDGELFF
TRBJ2-1 | few | TRBV3-1 | CASSPLAGGSSYNEQFF
TRBJ2-4 | many | TRBV29-1 | CSVQGLAGSKNIQYF
TRBJ2-6 | NA | TRBV6-1 | CASSDPQASGGPSGANVLTF
TRBJ2-1 | NA | TRBV30 | CAWSVRPGVEQFF
TRBJ1-1 | few | TRBV7-9 | CASSLGGSAEAFF
TRBJ2-3 | few | TRBV5-6 | CASSQLAVSTDTQYF
TRBJ1-1 | NA | TRBV7-6 | CASSPITENTEAFF
TRBJ1-1 | NA | TRBV5-1 | CASSLVEGGDTEAFF
TRBJ1-2 | NA | TRBV20-1 | CSARGQKIGYTF
TRBJ2-5 | NA | TRBV4-3 | CASSQDWGRGKETQYF
TRBJ2-7 | NA | TRBV6-6 | CASSHGQGTYEQYF
TRBJ2-7 | NA | TRBV7-9 | CASSLVSGDEQYF
TRBJ2-6 | few | TRBV6-5 | CASSYSARAGANVLTF
TRBJ2-5 | few | TRBV20-1 | CSASINGDRGPETQYF
TRBJ2-2 | NA | TRBV12-3/TRBV12-4 | CASSFLTAVNTGELFF
TRBJ2-2 | few | TRBV5-1 | CASSRARGENTGELFF